This T cell receptor beta chain was retrieved from a study of shared clonotypes between healthy human individuals. Study-wide results and limits: The diversity represented, both genetic and in exposure history, was limited by few donors. The naive CD4 repertoires of a handful of donors were compared, and around 5.1% of clonotypes were shared.

In regard to this clone: The antigen is not known.

The CDR3 is made up of 15 amino acids. V lost 5 bases, J lost 5 bases, and 9 bases stayed unmatched. Germline V gene lookup returns CDR1 SGHRS and CDR2 YFSETQ. TCRdb keeps only in-frame clones here, not all; method: immunoSEQ multiplex PCR. The repertoire holds 1.5 million to 1.9 million clones, with approximately 98% as singletons. Material for sequencing was naive CD4+ T cells sorted from blood. Indicated subset: CD45RA+ positively selected. This clonotype originated in a man aged 30 to 45 in good health. The chain carries TRBV5-1 and TRBJ2-7, with 11 nucleotides matching TRBD2. The CDR3 loop is CASSQELAGVHEQYF. The CDR3 nucleotides read TGCGCCAGCAGTCAAGAACTAGCGGGAGTTCACGAGCAGTACTTC.